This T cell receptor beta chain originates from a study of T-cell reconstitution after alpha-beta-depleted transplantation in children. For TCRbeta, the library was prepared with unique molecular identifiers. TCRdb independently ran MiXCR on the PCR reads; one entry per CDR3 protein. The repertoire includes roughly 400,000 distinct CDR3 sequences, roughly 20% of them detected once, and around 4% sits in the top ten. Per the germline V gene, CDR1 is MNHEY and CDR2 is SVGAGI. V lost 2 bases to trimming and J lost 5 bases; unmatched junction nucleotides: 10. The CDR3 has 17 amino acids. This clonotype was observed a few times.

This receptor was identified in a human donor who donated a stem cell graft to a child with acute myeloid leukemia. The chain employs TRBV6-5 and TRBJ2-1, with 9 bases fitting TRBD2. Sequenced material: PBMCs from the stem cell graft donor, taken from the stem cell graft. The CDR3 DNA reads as TGTGCCAGCAGTTACCCCCTCGCTAGCGGGGATCACAATGAGCAGTTCTTC. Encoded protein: CASSYPLASGDHNEQFF.